Presented here are 17 T cell receptor beta chains from one specimen sequenced in a study of T-cell reconstitution after alpha-beta-depleted transplantation in children. During its preparation, the TCRbeta library received unique molecular identifiers. In TCRdb, the PCR reads were re-called with MiXCR into one record per CDR3 protein. The table lists about 600,000 distinct CDR3 sequences, roughly a tenth of them singletons. Sequences were derived from PBMCs from the stem cell graft donor, sampled from the stem cell graft. The source is a human donor who donated a stem cell graft to a child with acute myeloid leukemia.

V is TRBV4-3 and J is TRBJ1-1; D is unclear. Trimming shortened V by 4 bases and J by 1 base, and 13 bases separated the two germline ends. The CDR3 is 15 amino acids. The germline gives CDR1 LGHNA, CDR2 YSLEER. CDR3 amino acids: CASSRTPDGNTEAFF. In nucleotides, the CDR3 is TGCGCCAGCAGCCGCACACCGGACGGGAACACTGAAGCTTTCTTT.

This clonotype was seen repeatedly, ten times or more. The chain combines TRBV29-1 with TRBJ2-2, with 7 bases matching TRBD1. Trimming cost V 3 bases and J 4 bases; bases outside gene matches: 8. Germline CDR1 and CDR2: SQVTM and ANQGSEA. The CDR3 sequence is 15 residues long. CDR3 bases: TGCAGCGTTGATCGTGGGGACAGAAGCACCGGGGAGCTGTTTTTT. It codes for CSVDRGDRSTGELFF.

This clonotype came up many times. The chain uses TRBV2 and TRBJ2-1, with D possibly TRBD2 on 6 matching bases. The V end was cut by 9 bases, the J end by 0 bases, with 18 bases between. CDR1 SNHLY and CDR2 FYNNEI come from the germline V gene. The CDR3 runs 16 residues. CDR3 DNA sequence: TGTGCCAGTACGATAAATAGCGGAGCCTCCTACAATGAGCAGTTCTTC. Residues: CASTINSGASYNEQFF.

This clonotype was seen a single time. This chain uses TRBV20-1 with TRBJ1-1; D unclear. The CDR3 extends over 19 amino acids. Germline loops: CDR1 DFQATT, CDR2 SNEGSKA (reference sequence). Trimming took off 3 bases at V and 1 base at J, with 27 bases between the two ends. The CDR3 bases are TGCAGTGCTAGGGGTACCCCGGGTGAGAAGGGAGGCAGGAACACTGAAGCTTTCTTT. It is translated as CSARGTPGEKGGRNTEAFF.

The V and J genes are TRBV3-1 and TRBJ2-1, with D perhaps TRBD2 (6 bases). Between the trimmed V and J ends, which lost 8 bases and 2 bases, there was a span of 19 bases. The CDR3 loop spans 16 amino acids. The germline V gene encodes CDR1 LGHDT and CDR2 YNNKEL (reference sequence). The CDR3 is CASHPGLADAYNEQFF. The CDR3 DNA follows: TGTGCCAGCCACCCGGGGTTAGCGGACGCCTACAATGAGCAGTTCTTC.

The rearrangement uses TRBV3-1 and TRBJ2-1; D uncertain. CDR3 length: 14 amino acids. Trimming shortened V by 4 bases and J by 6 bases, and 13 bases separated the two germline ends. CDR1 and CDR2 (germline): LGHDT, YNNKEL (reference sequence). The CDR3 sequence: CASSPPSSVNEQFF. CDR3 sequence (DNA): TGTGCCAGCAGCCCCCCTTCCAGCGTCAATGAGCAGTTCTTC.

This clonotype turned up a few times. The CDR3 spells CASSGASFKDTQYF. The DNA for the CDR3 is TGTGCCAGCAGTGGTGCTTCATTCAAAGATACGCAGTATTTT. J is TRBJ2-3 and V is TRBV6-1; no clear D gene. Germline V gene sequence: CDR1 MNHNS, CDR2 SASEGT. V lost 4 bases, J lost 5 bases, and 13 bases lay in between. The length of the CDR3 is 14 residues.

The table lists this clonotype with a few counts. A read error may account for a junction end that differs from germline. This chain links TRBV29-1 with TRBJ2-7; D might be TRBD1 or TRBD2, each matching 5 bases. CDR3 size: 12 residues. Germline V CDR1 and CDR2: SQVTM, ANQGSEA. CDR3 region: CSVRETGTQGIF. The CDR3 DNA reads TGCAGCGTGAGGGAAACCGGGACCCAGGGCATTTTC.

This clonotype was picked up a small number of times. The chain couples TRBV30 to TRBJ2-1; 8 positions match TRBD1. The CDR3 is 15 residues long. V shed 4 bases and J 0 bases; nucleotides not matched to a gene: 5. Germline V lookup: CDR1 GTSNPN, CDR2 SVGIG (reference sequence). In nucleotides, the CDR3 is TGTGCCTGGACCCGACAGGGGAGCTCCTACAATGAGCAGTTCTTC. It translates to CAWTRQGSSYNEQFF.

This clonotype was seen repeatedly, ten times or more. The CDR3 loop reads CASSQFSTDTQYF. CDR3 nucleotides: TGCGCCAGCAGCCAGTTTAGCACAGATACGCAGTATTTT. This chain joins TRBV5-1 and TRBJ2-3; D call uncertain. V lost 4 bases to trimming and J lost 0 bases, with 6 bases between them. From germline, CDR1 is SGHRS and CDR2 YFSETQ. The CDR3 totals 13 residues.

This clonotype was observed a handful of times. The chain links TRBV20-1 to TRBJ1-4; the match to TRBD1 covers 10 bases. CDR1 DFQATT and CDR2 SNEGSKA come from the germline V gene (reference sequence). The CDR3 spans 15 residues. The ends lost 4 bases at V and 5 bases at J; junction bases unmatched: 7. The CDR3: CSATPRTGGNEKLFF. In DNA form, the CDR3 reads TGCAGTGCTACCCCCCGGACAGGGGGGAATGAAAAACTGTTTTTT.

This clonotype was seen a few times. The chain couples TRBV5-1 to TRBJ2-4; D gene ambiguous. V dropped 0 bases and J dropped 4 bases, with 8 bases sitting between them. CDR3 length equals 14 residues. CDR1 is SGHRS, CDR2 YFSETQ, per germline. CDR3 in amino acids: CASSLVDGKNIQYF. DNA for the CDR3: TGCGCCAGCAGCTTGGTAGATGGGAAAAACATTCAGTACTTC.

Written as DNA, the CDR3 is TGTGCCAGCAGTCCTTTGTATTTT. It translates to CASSPLYF. The chain couples TRBV28 to TRBJ2-3; D is unresolved. The germline CDR1 and CDR2 sequences are MDHEN and SYDVKM. The CDR3 is made up of 8 amino acids. V lost 5 bases and J lost 14, with 5 bases in between.

This clonotype was recorded many times. This chain links TRBV12-3 or TRBV12-4 with TRBJ2-7; 7 bases fit TRBD1. The CDR3 is 18 residues long. V was pared by 6 bases and J by 0 bases, with 17 bases of the junction left unmatched. This chain's CDR3 is CASSPLQGPGRRSYEQYF. The DNA of the CDR3 is TGTGCCAGCAGCCCCTTACAGGGGCCGGGACGTCGCTCCTACGAGCAGTACTTC.

In its sample, this clonotype was seen many times. The gene calls are TRBV12-3 or TRBV12-4 and TRBJ2-1; 8 positions match TRBD1. The CDR3 length is 16 residues. Trimming took 8 bases from V and 4 from J; bases not matched to a gene: 13. In DNA, the CDR3 is TGTGCCAGCCGAGGGGTAGGGACAGGAGAGTACAATGAGCAGTTCTTC. Translation: CASRGVGTGEYNEQFF.

This chain joins TRBV19 and TRBJ1-5, with a tentative D call TRBD1 (5 bases). The CDR3 loop spans 14 amino acids. Between the trimmed V and J ends, which lost 5 bases and 6 bases, there was a span of 14 bases. The germline gives CDR1 LNHDA, CDR2 SQIVND (reference sequence). CDR3 coding DNA: TGTGCCAGTAGTCCACCGGGGGGGAGTCAGCCCCAGCATTTT. Residues: CASSPPGGSQPQHF. The variable domain in full, completed from reference TRBV19 and TRBJ1-5, reads DGGITQSPKYLFRKEGQNVTLSCEQNLNHDAMYWYRQDPGQGLRLIYYSQIVNDFQKGDIAEGYSVSREKKESFPLTVTSAQKNPTAFYLCASSPPGGSQPQHFGDGTRLSIL.

At least ten counts were recorded for this clonotype. The chain uses TRBV7-9 and TRBJ1-1; 9 nucleotides agree with TRBD1. The CDR3 is 15 amino acids. The V gene's germline CDR1 is SEHNR and CDR2 FQNEAQ (reference sequence). V gave up 5 bases and J gave up 4 bases; unmatched junction bases: 8. The CDR3 DNA reads TGTGCCAGCAGCCTTCGGGGACAGGGCATCACTGAAGCTTTCTTT. This codes for CASSLRGQGITEAFF.